This T cell receptor beta chain appears in the sequencing data of a study of tumor-infiltrating lymphocytes in primary liver carcinoma. Findings of the study overall: Paired tumor-adjacent and tumor-blood samples overlapped less than tumor region pairs did.

The CDR3 runs 14 residues. V was pared by 5 bases and J by 4 bases, with 14 bases between. As for this clonotype: As yet, its antigen is unknown.

Extraction also yielded germline DNA, while blood RNA was obtained from unsorted whole blood. Priming with a constant-region primer yielded TCR beta cDNA from 450 to 550 ng total RNA. Libraries of TCR beta came from three nested multiplex PCR rounds with slightly modified ARM-PCR. Two initial PCR rounds of around 10 cycles each paired TRBV1-TRBV30 forward primers with a C-beta reverse primer. MiXCR, applied by TCRdb to the multiplex PCR reads, yields one record per CDR3 protein. The sample contains roughly 180,000 distinct CDR3 sequences, 50% to 75% of which appear only once. The receptor was derived from a man aged 35 to 55 with primary liver carcinoma and hepatitis B virus infection. The chain combines TRBV12-3 or TRBV12-4 with TRBJ2-5; D is ambiguous. The sequenced sample consisted of peripheral blood. In DNA form, the CDR3 reads TGTGCCAGCAGTATGAGGTTCAGTGGAGAGACCCAGTACTTC. Its protein product is CASSMRFSGETQYF.